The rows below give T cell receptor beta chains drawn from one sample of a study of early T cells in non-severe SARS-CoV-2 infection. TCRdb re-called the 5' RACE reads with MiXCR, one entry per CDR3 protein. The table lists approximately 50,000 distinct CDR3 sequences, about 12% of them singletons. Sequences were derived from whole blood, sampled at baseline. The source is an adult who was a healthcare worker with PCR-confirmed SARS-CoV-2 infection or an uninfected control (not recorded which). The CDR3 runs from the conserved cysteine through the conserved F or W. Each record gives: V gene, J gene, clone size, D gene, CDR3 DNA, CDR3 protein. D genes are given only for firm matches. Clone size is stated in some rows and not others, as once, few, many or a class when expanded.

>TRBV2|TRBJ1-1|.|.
TGTGCCAGCAGGGTGGCACAGGTTGAAGCTTTCTTT
CASRVAQVEAFF
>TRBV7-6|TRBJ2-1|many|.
TGTGCCAGCAGCATTTCTAGAGATGAGCAGTTCTTC
CASSISRDEQFF
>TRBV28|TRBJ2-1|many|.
TGTGCCAGCAGGCCTAGACAGGTCGGGCGGGAGCGAAGCGACAATGAGCAGTTCTTC
CASRPRQVGRERSDNEQFF
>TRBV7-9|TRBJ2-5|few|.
TGTGCCAGCAGCTTAGCGGGGACTTCAGAGACCCAGTACTTC
CASSLAGTSETQYF
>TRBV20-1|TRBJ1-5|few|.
TGCAGTGCTAGAGAGCAGGGCCGAGCCCAGCATTTT
CSAREQGRAQHF
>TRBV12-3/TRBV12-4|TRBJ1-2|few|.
TGTGCCAGCAGCGCTGACACCCTCTATGGCTACACCTTC
CASSADTLYGYTF
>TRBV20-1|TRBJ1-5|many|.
TGCAGTGCAGGGGGGGGCAATCAGCCCCAGCATTTT
CSAGGGNQPQHF
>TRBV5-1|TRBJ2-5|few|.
TGCGCCAGCAGCGAGCCCAGTCAAGAGACCCAGTACTTC
CASSEPSQETQYF
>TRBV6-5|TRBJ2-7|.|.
TGTGCCAGCAGTTACTCGAGGCGGATCTCCTACGAGCAGTACTTC
CASSYSRRISYEQYF
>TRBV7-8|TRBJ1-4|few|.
TGTGCCAGCAGCTTGACAGGCCAAAATGAAAAACTGTTTTTT
CASSLTGQNEKLFF
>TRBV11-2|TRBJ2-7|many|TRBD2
TGTGCCAGCAGCCGGGGACTAGCGAGTAGGGAGCAGTACTTC
CASSRGLASREQYF
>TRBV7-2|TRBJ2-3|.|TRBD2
TGTGCCAGCAGCTTCACTAGCGGCCCGTTCGATACGCAGTATTTT
CASSFTSGPFDTQYF
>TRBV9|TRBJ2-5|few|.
TGTGCCAGCAGCGTAGACCCAGACGAAAAAGAGACCCAGTACTTC
CASSVDPDEKETQYF
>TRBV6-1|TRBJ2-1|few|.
TGTGCCAGCAGTGTGTATCTGCACGAGCAGTTCTTC
CASSVYLHEQFF
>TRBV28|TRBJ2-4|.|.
TGTGCCAGCAGTTTACCCCCCCCTGTGGGCATTCAGTACTTC
CASSLPPPVGIQYF
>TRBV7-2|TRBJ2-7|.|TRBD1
TGTGCCAGCCACAGGGGGTCGAGCTCCTACGAGCAGTACTTC
CASHRGSSSYEQYF
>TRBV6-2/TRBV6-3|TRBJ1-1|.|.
TGTGCCAGCAGTTACTGGGAGTACACTGAAGCTTTCTTT
CASSYWEYTEAFF
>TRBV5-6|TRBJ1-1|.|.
TGTGCCAGCAGCTTGGCCCCGGACGGACTGAACACTGAAGCTTTCTTT
CASSLAPDGLNTEAFF
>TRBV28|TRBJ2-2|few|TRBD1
TGTGCCAGCTCCGGGACAGGGAACACCGGGGAGCTGTTTTTT
CASSGTGNTGELFF
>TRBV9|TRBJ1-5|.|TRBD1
TGTGCCAGCAGCGTAGCCGGGCAGGGGGGGCAGCCCCAGCATTTT
CASSVAGQGGQPQHF
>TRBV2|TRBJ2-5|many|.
TGTGCCAGCTCCTCTGGCGCGGAGACCCAGTACTTC
CASSSGAETQYF
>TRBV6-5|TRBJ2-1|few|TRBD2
TGTGCCAGCAGTCCTCGCCTAGCGGGACCATACAATGAGCAGTTCTTC
CASSPRLAGPYNEQFF
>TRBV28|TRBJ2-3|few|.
TGTGCCAGCAGTTTTAGGGGTTCCCGGAAAGATACGCAGTATTTT
CASSFRGSRKDTQYF
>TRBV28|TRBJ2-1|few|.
TGTGCCAGCAGTTTATTCCAGGGGGGAATGTACAATGAGCAGTTCTTC
CASSLFQGGMYNEQFF
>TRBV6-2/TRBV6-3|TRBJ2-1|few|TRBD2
TGTGCCAGCATTGGTTGGCCCAGCGGGAGCTCCTACAATGAGCAGTTCTTC
CASIGWPSGSSYNEQFF
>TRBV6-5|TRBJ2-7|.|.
TGTGCCAGCAGTTATCGCAGACCGCTCTCCCTATACGAGCAGTACTTC
CASSYRRPLSLYEQYF
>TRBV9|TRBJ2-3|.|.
TGTGCCAGCAGCGTAGATTTTCCTGCAGATACGCAGTATTTT
CASSVDFPADTQYF
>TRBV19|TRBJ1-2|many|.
TGTGCCAGTATCCCGAACAATGGCTATGGCTACACCTTC
CASIPNNGYGYTF
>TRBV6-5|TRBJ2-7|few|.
TGTGCCAGCAGTTACCCGGGGAGGGGGGAGCAGTACTTC
CASSYPGRGEQYF
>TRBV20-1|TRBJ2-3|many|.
TGCAGTGCTTTCCTAGGCACAGATACGCAGTATTTT
CSAFLGTDTQYF
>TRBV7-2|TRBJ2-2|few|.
TGTGCCAGCAGCTTAGAGGGTTTAACGCGGGCCGTCGGGGAGCTGTTTTTT
CASSLEGLTRAVGELFF
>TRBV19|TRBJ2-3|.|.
TGTGCCAGTAGTCGTCAGCCACAGAATACGCAGTATTTT
CASSRQPQNTQYF
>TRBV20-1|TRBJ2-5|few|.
TGCAGTGCTAGAGTCGGGTCCTCTAAGGGACGACCTTTAGAGACCCAGTACTTC
CSARVGSSKGRPLETQYF
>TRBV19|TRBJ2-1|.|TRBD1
TGTGCCAGTAGTAGGCTTACAGGGGGGTCCTACAATGAGCAGTTCTTC
CASSRLTGGSYNEQFF
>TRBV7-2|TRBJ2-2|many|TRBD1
TGTGCCAGCAGCCCAAATCAGCCCCGGGACAGGGTCACCGGGGAGCTGTTTTTT
CASSPNQPRDRVTGELFF
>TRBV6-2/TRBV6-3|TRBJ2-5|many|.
TGTGCCAGCAGTGAAAGGGACAACCAAGAGACCCAGTACTTC
CASSERDNQETQYF
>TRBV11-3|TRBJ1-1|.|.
TGTGCCAGCAGCGAGATGTACAAAGCTTTCTTT
CASSEMYKAFF
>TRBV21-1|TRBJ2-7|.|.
TGTGCCAGCAGCAGTCAACACAGCCCCTACGAGCAGTACTTC
CASSSQHSPYEQYF
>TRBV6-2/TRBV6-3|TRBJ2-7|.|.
TGTGCCAGCAGTGTCCTTCTGGACCCTAAGGGGTCCTACAAGCAGTACTTC
CASSVLLDPKGSYKQYF
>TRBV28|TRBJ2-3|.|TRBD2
TGTGCCAGCAGTTCGGCCCCTAGCGGGACAGATACGCAGTATTTT
CASSSAPSGTDTQYF
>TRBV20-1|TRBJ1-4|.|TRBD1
TGCAGTGCTAGTGGACAGGGAAGGGAAAAACTGTTTTTT
CSASGQGREKLFF
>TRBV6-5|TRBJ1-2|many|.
TGTGCCACTCAAGGTCGTGGGGTGAATGGCTACACCTTC
CATQGRGVNGYTF
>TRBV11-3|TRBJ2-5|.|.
TGTGCCAGCAGCTTACCACGCGCAACTAAAGAGACCCAGTACTTC
CASSLPRATKETQYF
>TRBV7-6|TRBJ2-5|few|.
TGTGCCAGCAGCTTAGTGGGAGAGACCCAGTACTTC
CASSLVGETQYF
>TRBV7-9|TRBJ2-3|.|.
TGTGCCAGCAGCTTACTCGGCGATACGCAGTATTTT
CASSLLGDTQYF
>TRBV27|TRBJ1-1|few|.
TGTGCCAGCAGTTTATCCACTAGGGTCGCCACTGAAGCTTTCTTT
CASSLSTRVATEAFF
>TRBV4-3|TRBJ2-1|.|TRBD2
TGCGCCAGCAGCCACAGTATTAGCGGGACCAGCCCCTACAATGAGCAGTTCTTC
CASSHSISGTSPYNEQFF